This passage covers 28 T cell receptor beta chains from one sample sequenced in a study of shared clonotypes between healthy human individuals. Produced via immunoSEQ multiplex PCR; TCRdb's table is partial and in-frame only. The top ten hold more than 0.35% of the sample, which has some 2,500,000 clones, 92% seen once. The source material was naive CD4+ T cells from PBMCs. Subset in this sample: CD45RA+ positively selected. The receptors were gathered from a man between 18 and 35 years old in good health. Some clones in this sample may be carry-over from other donors' samples.

The chain carries TRBV5-1 and TRBJ1-4; D may be TRBD1 (6 bases). V lost 4 bases and J 10 bases, leaving 20 bases between the germline ends. Germline CDR1 SGHRS, CDR2 YFSETQ. CDR3 size: 15 residues. The CDR3 nucleotides are TGCGCCAGCAGCCCGGACAGCCGGGGGACTGGAAAACTGTTTTTT. Translated, it gives CASSPDSRGTGKLFF.

The chain recombines TRBV4-1 with TRBJ2-3; 7 bases align to TRBD1. Germline loops: CDR1 MGHRA, CDR2 YSYEKL. CDR3 length: 15 residues. J lost 14 bases, V lost 1 base, and 15 bases had no gene match. The CDR3 region has the DNA TGCGCCAGCAGCCAAGGGACAGGCCCCATCGGGGTTCGGTATTTT. Translating it yields CASSQGTGPIGVRYF.

The table lists this clone with a count of one. Other DNA sequences in this specimen translate into the identical CDR3. J is TRBJ1-5 and V is TRBV7-2; 8 bases line up with TRBD1. Trimming removed 5 bases from V and 4 bases from J; junction bases left unmatched: 4. This CDR3 has 14 residues. Looked up from germline, CDR1 is SGHTA and CDR2 is FQGNSA. The DNA of the CDR3 is TGTGCCAGCAGCCTAAACAGGGGGAATCAGCCCCAGCATTTT. It is translated as CASSLNRGNQPQHF.

The J gene is TRBJ2-5, the V gene TRBV27; D call uncertain. V lost 3 bases and J lost 1, with 9 bases in between. The length of the CDR3 is 14 residues. Looked up from germline, CDR1 is MNHEY and CDR2 is SMNVEV (reference sequence). The CDR3 spells CASSFSRLQETQYF. CDR3 nucleotide sequence: TGTGCCAGCAGTTTCTCCAGGCTCCAAGAGACCCAGTACTTC.

The chain combines TRBV5-4 with TRBJ2-1, with 11 positions matching TRBD2. V was clipped by 5 bases and J by 3 bases; unmatched bases: 4. The CDR3 totals 15 residues. Germline V gene lookup returns CDR1 SGHNT and CDR2 YYREEE (reference sequence). For the CDR3, the DNA is TGTGCCAGCAGGAGTACTAGCGGGAGCTACAATGAGCAGTTCTTC. Its translation: CASRSTSGSYNEQFF.

This sequence joins TRBV28 and TRBJ1-2; the D is unclear. Trimming removed 6 bases from V and 0 bases from J, with 11 bases in between. This CDR3 spans 14 amino acids. Per germline, CDR1 MDHEN and CDR2 SYDVKM. CDR3 loop: CASRPDTSNYGYTF. In DNA, the CDR3 is TGTGCCAGCAGGCCCGACACCTCTAACTATGGCTACACCTTC.

On this clone itself: Within the sample, other DNA sequences also encode this same CDR3. V usage is TRBV7-9 and J usage is TRBJ2-3; D is ambiguous. CDR3 length: 13 amino acids. The germline gives CDR1 SEHNR, CDR2 FQNEAQ (reference sequence). V lost 3 bases and J 4 bases, leaving 8 bases between the germline ends. As DNA, the CDR3 is TGTGCCAGCAGCTTTAGTGGGGCAGATACGCAGTATTTT. It translates to CASSFSGADTQYF. Supplemented by reference TRBV7-9 and TRBJ2-3, the full variable domain reads DTGVSQNPRHKITKRGQNVTFRCDPISEHNRLYWYRQTLGQGPEFLTYFQNEAQLEKSRLLSDRFSAERPKGSFSTLEIQRTEQGDSAMYLCASSFSGADTQYFGPGTRLTVL.

The V gene is TRBV5-1, the J gene TRBJ2-1; a weak D match, TRBD2 (6 bases). The CDR3 contains 15 residues. V was shortened by 0 bases and J by 9 bases, with 16 bases between the two germline ends. Germline V gene sequence: CDR1 SGHRS, CDR2 YFSETQ. CDR3 coding DNA: TGCGCCAGCAGCTTGGAGACTCCCAGGAGGGGTGAGCAGTTCTTC. Its translation is CASSLETPRRGEQFF.

The J gene is TRBJ2-1, the V gene TRBV11-2; the match to TRBD2 covers 10 bases. From germline, CDR1 is SGHAT and CDR2 FQNNGV. The CDR3 is 15 amino acids. Unmatched junction bases numbered 5, after V lost 5 bases and J lost 4 bases. CDR3 residues: CASSRTSGVYNEQFF. CDR3 bases: TGTGCCAGCAGCCGTACTAGCGGGGTTTACAATGAGCAGTTCTTC.

V and J are TRBV4-3 and TRBJ2-5; 10 nucleotides align to TRBD2. V was clipped by 4 bases and J by 2 bases; unmatched bases: 1. This CDR3 region has 14 residues. Germline loops: CDR1 LGHNA, CDR2 YSLEER. The CDR3 loop is CASSLAGGQETQYF. DNA of the CDR3: TGCGCCAGCAGCCTAGCGGGAGGACAAGAGACCCAGTACTTC.

The CDR3 region has the DNA TGTGCCAGTAGTATAGGGGCCGACACTGAAGCTTTCTTT. It translates to CASSIGADTEAFF. The rearrangement uses TRBV19 and TRBJ1-1; D is uncertain. Trimming removed 1 base at V and 3 bases at J, with 6 bases between. The CDR3 covers 13 residues. CDR1 and CDR2 from the germline V gene are LNHDA and SQIVND (reference sequence).

The rearrangement uses TRBV7-3 and TRBJ2-2, with D unclear. This CDR3 is 16 amino acids long. Per the germline V gene, CDR1 is SGHTA and CDR2 is FQGTGA. V was pared by 3 bases and J by 1 base, with 12 bases between. The CDR3 region is CASSLLGRGNTGELFF. CDR3 nucleotides: TGTGCCAGCAGCTTGTTGGGAAGAGGGAACACCGGGGAGCTGTTTTTT.

This clone was detected once. The CDR3 loop is CASNRLAGSNEQFF. The CDR3 bases are TGTGCCAGCAACCGGCTAGCGGGAAGCAATGAGCAGTTCTTC. The chain uses TRBV11-2 and TRBJ2-1, with 9 bases identical to TRBD2. CDR1 and CDR2 from the germline V gene are SGHAT and FQNNGV. V shed 7 bases, J shed 6 bases, and the junction held 7 bases outside the gene matches. The CDR3 runs 14 residues.

The chain couples TRBV10-1 to TRBJ2-2; D possibly corresponds to TRBD1 (5 bases). The ends were cut back, 4 bases at V and 4 bases at J, with 19 bases in the middle. The germline V gene has CDR1 WNHNN and CDR2 SYGVQD (reference sequence). The CDR3 totals 17 residues. The CDR3 region is CASSAQGPLVGTGELFF. CDR3 in DNA: TGCGCCAGCAGTGCGCAGGGTCCCCTAGTTGGCACCGGGGAGCTGTTTTTT.

This chain joins TRBV6-4 and TRBJ1-2, with 11 bases that match TRBD1. Germline lookup yields CDR1 MRHNA and CDR2 SNTAGT. V shed 4 bases, J shed 4 bases, and the junction held 8 bases outside the gene matches. This CDR3 spans 16 amino acids. CDR3 sequence (DNA): TGTGCCAGCAGTGTCACCGGGACAGGGGGTCTCTATGGCTACACCTTC. As protein: CASSVTGTGGLYGYTF.

CDR3 sequence reads: CASSLGSTSINEQFF. For the CDR3, the DNA is TGTGCCAGCAGCTTAGGATCGACTAGCATCAATGAGCAGTTCTTC. The rearrangement uses TRBV7-2 and TRBJ2-1, with TRBD2 matching 7 bases. The J segment lost 6 bases and the V segment lost 1 base, leaving 6 bases of the junction unmatched. The CDR3 is 15 amino acids. CDR1 SGHTA and CDR2 FQGNSA come from the germline V gene.

V and J are TRBV10-3 and TRBJ2-7; 12 bases align to TRBD1. CDR1 and CDR2 (germline): ENHRY, SYGVKD. V trimming: 4 bases; J trimming: 4 bases; junction bases outside the gene matches: 5. This CDR3 spans 15 amino acids. The CDR3 bases are TGTGCCATCAGTGGCGGGACAGGGGGCGCGTACGAGCAGTACTTC. Encoded protein: CAISGGTGGAYEQYF.

The genes are TRBV4-2 and TRBJ1-1; D call uncertain. Trimming cost V 7 bases and J 5 bases, with 20 bases left between them. Germline CDR1 reads LGHNA; CDR2 reads YNFKEQ. The CDR3 loop spans 15 amino acids. The CDR3 sequence: CASNLGGVMETEAFF. In DNA, the CDR3 is TGTGCCAGCAACCTAGGTGGCGTGATGGAGACTGAAGCTTTCTTT.

V is TRBV23-1 and J is TRBJ2-1; TRBD2 matches at 8 bases. TRBV23-1 is given ORF status, its function remaining uncertain. The CDR3 runs 14 residues. Losses at the gene ends were 10 bases for V and 1 base for J; bases not matched to a gene: 6. This chain's CDR3 is CATKAGVSYNEQFF. The CDR3 coding sequence is TGCGCCACCAAAGCGGGGGTTTCCTACAATGAGCAGTTCTTC.

This chain connects TRBV28 to TRBJ2-1; no clear D. Germline V gene sequence: CDR1 MDHEN, CDR2 SYDVKM. Deletions cut 1 base from V and 7 bases from J, with 8 bases between. This CDR3 has 13 amino acids. The DNA of the CDR3 is TGTGCCAGCAGTTTATTCTCGTCTAATGAGCAGTTCTTC. Translation: CASSLFSSNEQFF.

This sequence joins TRBV7-6 and TRBJ2-1; D is uncertain. Germline loops: CDR1 SGHVS, CDR2 FNYEAQ. The CDR3 is made up of 16 amino acids. Trimming shortened V by 6 bases and J by 6 bases, and 21 bases separated the two germline ends. The CDR3 bases are TGTGCCAGCAGTTTACTCCACCACGGCGATACCAATGAGCAGTTCTTC. It specifies CASSLLHHGDTNEQFF.

The CDR3 spells CASSPGLAGTNSGANVLTF. CDR3 DNA: TGTGCCAGCTCACCAGGACTAGCGGGAACTAACTCTGGGGCCAACGTCCTGACTTTC. V is TRBV18 and J is TRBJ2-6; the match to TRBD2 covers 12 bases. The germline V gene has CDR1 KGHSH and CDR2 LQKENI. V was pared by 2 bases and J by 0 bases, with 5 bases of the junction left unmatched. The CDR3 is made up of 19 amino acids.

Details on this clone: Other nucleotide sequences in the sample specify the same CDR3. The chain is built from TRBV7-9 and TRBJ1-2; D is ambiguous. Between the trimmed V and J ends, which lost 3 bases and 8 bases, there was a span of 7 bases. Germline V lookup: CDR1 SEHNR, CDR2 FQNEAQ (reference sequence). This CDR3 region has 11 residues. The CDR3 coding sequence is TGTGCCAGCAGCTTTGGGAGAGGCTACACCTTC. It yields the protein CASSFGRGYTF.

J is TRBJ2-7 and V is TRBV5-6; no clear D. The V end lost 1 base, the J end lost 2 bases, and 7 bases lay between the germline ends. Germline V lookup: CDR1 SGHDT, CDR2 YYEEEE. The CDR3 is 13 amino acids. The CDR3 loop is CASSLWQTYEQYF. CDR3 DNA: TGTGCCAGCAGCTTGTGGCAGACCTACGAGCAGTACTTC.

This clone was counted between two and nine times. CDR3 residues: CASSMSNQPQHF. DNA for the CDR3: TGTGCCAGTAGTATGAGCAATCAGCCCCAGCATTTT. This rearrangement joins TRBV19 to TRBJ1-5; D remains ambiguous. Germline CDR1 and CDR2: LNHDA and SQIVND (reference sequence). CDR3 size: 12 residues. V dropped 3 bases and J dropped 1 base, with 1 base sitting between them.

The V and J genes are TRBV18 and TRBJ2-3; TRBD2 aligns across 10 bases. The V gene end was trimmed by 6 bases and the J gene end by 3 bases; junction bases not matched to a gene: 9. The CDR3 extends over 16 amino acids. The V gene's germline CDR1 is KGHSH and CDR2 LQKENI. DNA of the CDR3: TGTGCCAGCTCTCGATCCGCGGGACTAGCGACAGATACGCAGTATTTT. Protein: CASSRSAGLATDTQYF.

This clone was detected only once. The V gene is TRBV27, the J gene TRBJ2-3; TRBD2 is a possible D gene (6 bases). V lost 6 bases to trimming and J lost 4 bases, with 20 bases between them. Germline V gene lookup returns CDR1 MNHEY and CDR2 SMNVEV (reference sequence). The CDR3 has 16 residues. The CDR3 spells CASSTLLAKASDTQYF. CDR3 DNA sequence: TGTGCCAGCAGCACACTACTAGCAAAGGCCTCAGATACGCAGTATTTT.

The V and J genes are TRBV5-6 and TRBJ1-4; TRBD1 might be the D (6 bases). The CDR3 consists of 14 residues. The germline CDR1 and CDR2 sequences are SGHDT and YYEEEE. V lost 4 bases and J 5 bases, leaving 12 bases between the germline ends. In nucleotides, the CDR3 is TGTGCCAGCAGCCACCGGGACACGAATGAAAAACTGTTTTTT. The encoded protein is CASSHRDTNEKLFF.